This TCR beta chain is from a study of T cell responses to AZD1222 COVID-19 vaccine. Study results and limitations: Vaccine-associated CD4 TCRs ranged over spike, dominating at 160-218 and 743-854. Possibly, clonal diversity was underestimated; donors were largely white British and included more females. Reports say nearly half of spike-specific TCRs go after unmutated variant regions.

In the case of this clone: The antigen is not known.

TCRdb's table, derived via immunoSEQ multiplex PCR, lists solely in-frame clones and lacks some. The table has some 100,000 clones, around 89% seen once. CDR1 is MNHEY, CDR2 SVGAGI, per germline. This CDR3 has 15 residues. Trimming removed 0 bases from V and 4 bases from J; junction bases left unmatched: 5. The specimen comprised peripheral blood, sampled 28 days after the second AZD1222 dose. This sequence was found in an adult who received the AZD1222 COVID-19 vaccine. The chain employs TRBV6-5 and TRBJ1-2, with 7 bases aligning to TRBD1. CDR3 nucleotides: TGTGCCAGCAGTTACTCGGAAGGGGGCGGCTATGGCTACACCTTC. Translation: CASSYSEGGGYGYTF.